The rows below give T cell receptor beta chains drawn from one sample of a study of blood T cell repertoires in COVID-19. Here immunoSEQ multiplex PCR was the method, and the copy in TCRdb shows in-frame clones only, minus some. The sample has over 200,000 clones, about 91% seen once; the top ten hold 1.5%. Sequenced material: peripheral blood. The receptors were gathered from a man between 18 and 29 years old with active or convalescent COVID-19. Each CDR3 is given with its conserved first and last residue. D genes are given only for firm matches. Clone size appears in some rows only: once, few, many, or a class for an expanded clone.

J: TRBJ2-2
V: TRBV5-6
D: TRBD2
size: -
DNA: TGTGCCAGCAGCTTGCTAGCGGGAGTCAGGGCCGGGGAGCTGTTTTTT
CDR3: CASSLLAGVRAGELFF

J: TRBJ2-6
V: TRBV27
D: -
size: -
DNA: TGTGCCAGCAGCGTCCTTGGAGCGGCCTCTGGGGCCAACGTCCTGACTTTC
CDR3: CASSVLGAASGANVLTF

J: TRBJ1-4
V: TRBV28
D: -
size: -
DNA: TGTGCCAGCAGTTTCGTGGGAGGGGACGAAAAACTGTTTTTT
CDR3: CASSFVGGDEKLFF

J: TRBJ1-2
V: TRBV27
D: -
size: -
DNA: TGTGCCAGCAGTTTGCAGGGGACTAGCCATGGCTACACCTTC
CDR3: CASSLQGTSHGYTF

J: TRBJ2-7
V: TRBV29-1
D: TRBD1
size: -
DNA: TGCAGCGTTCAGGGGACAGGGGCGAACGAGCAGTACTTC
CDR3: CSVQGTGANEQYF

J: TRBJ2-7
V: TRBV7-9
D: TRBD1
size: -
DNA: TGTGCCAGCAGCTTAGCGGGGACAGGTGCCTACGAGCAGTACTTC
CDR3: CASSLAGTGAYEQYF

J: TRBJ2-7
V: TRBV30
D: TRBD1
size: once
DNA: TGTGCCTGGAGTTCCGGGACAGGGTACGAGCAGTACTTC
CDR3: CAWSSGTGYEQYF

J: TRBJ1-3
V: TRBV9
D: TRBD1
size: once
DNA: TGTGCCAGCAGCGCAAGGGACAGGGGGCTCAGAAACACCATATATTTT
CDR3: CASSARDRGLRNTIYF

J: TRBJ1-5
V: TRBV12-3/TRBV12-4
D: -
size: -
DNA: TGTGCCAGCAGTCCCACTTACCAGCCCCAGCATTTT
CDR3: CASSPTYQPQHF

J: TRBJ1-5
V: TRBV2
D: -
size: -
DNA: TGTGCCAGCCACGAGGAGGGGATGGGTCAGCCCCAGCATTTT
CDR3: CASHEEGMGQPQHF

J: TRBJ2-7
V: TRBV19
D: TRBD2
size: -
DNA: TGTGCCAGTAGCCAGACTAGCGGGAGTTCGGGCGAGCAGTACTTC
CDR3: CASSQTSGSSGEQYF

J: TRBJ1-1
V: TRBV4-3
D: -
size: once
DNA: TGCGCCAGCAGCCAAGATTCGGGGGGGGACACTGAAGCTTTCTTT
CDR3: CASSQDSGGDTEAFF

J: TRBJ1-5
V: TRBV4-1
D: -
size: few
DNA: TGCGCCAGCAGCCAAGTGGAGGGGCCCCAGCATTTT
CDR3: CASSQVEGPQHF

J: TRBJ1-4
V: TRBV7-2
D: TRBD1
size: -
DNA: TGTGCCAGCAGCCCCCAGGGGGGTAATGAAAAACTGTTTTTT
CDR3: CASSPQGGNEKLFF

J: TRBJ1-2
V: TRBV30
D: TRBD1
size: -
DNA: TGTGCCTGTAGTGGGACAGGGGAGGATGGCTACACCTTC
CDR3: CACSGTGEDGYTF

J: TRBJ1-3
V: TRBV3-1/TRBV3-2
D: -
size: -
DNA: TGTGCCAGCAGCCAGGGGGCCACCTCTGGAAACACCATATATTTT
CDR3: CASSQGATSGNTIYF

J: TRBJ1-2
V: TRBV7-3
D: -
size: -
DNA: TGTGCCAGCAGCTTAAGAGGCGGGGAGAACTATGGCTACACCTTC
CDR3: CASSLRGGENYGYTF

J: TRBJ1-2
V: TRBV5-1
D: -
size: -
DNA: TGCGCCAGCAGCTTGGCGGGTAGGGGGATAGACTATGGCTACACCTTC
CDR3: CASSLAGRGIDYGYTF

J: TRBJ1-1
V: TRBV7-9
D: -
size: few
DNA: TGTGCCAGCAGCCTTAATCCAAACGCAGGGAACACTGAAGCTTTCTTT
CDR3: CASSLNPNAGNTEAFF

J: TRBJ1-1
V: TRBV10-3
D: -
size: -
DNA: TGTGCCATCAGTGAGGGGGGCCCAGAAGCTTTCTTT
CDR3: CAISEGGPEAFF

J: TRBJ1-5
V: TRBV3-1/TRBV3-2
D: -
size: -
DNA: TGTGCCAGCAGACTAGGCAATCAGCCCCAGCATTTT
CDR3: CASRLGNQPQHF

J: TRBJ2-1
V: TRBV6-7
D: -
size: once
DNA: TGTGCCAGCAGTTACGGCGGGCCCCACTACAATGAGCAGTTCTTC
CDR3: CASSYGGPHYNEQFF

J: TRBJ2-2
V: TRBV20-1
D: -
size: -
DNA: TGCAGTGCTAGTCGAGGATCGAACACCGGGGAGCTGTTTTTT
CDR3: CSASRGSNTGELFF

J: TRBJ2-7
V: TRBV7-6
D: -
size: -
DNA: TGTGCCAGCAGCCAACCGGGTCCAGGGCGAGAGCAGTACTTC
CDR3: CASSQPGPGREQYF

J: TRBJ1-1
V: TRBV28
D: -
size: -
DNA: TGTGCCAGCGGGGGAATTCCGGGACAAGGGCCGAACACTGAAGCTTTCTTT
CDR3: CASGGIPGQGPNTEAFF

J: TRBJ1-5
V: TRBV6-2/TRBV6-3
D: -
size: -
DNA: TGTGCCAGCAGTTACGACGAGCGGACCGCGGGGGCGCGAGTTCAGCCCCAGCATTTT
CDR3: CASSYDERTAGARVQPQHF

J: TRBJ2-7
V: TRBV21-1
D: -
size: -
DNA: TGTGCCAGCAGCAAAGATAGGTGCGGACTTGTTTACGAGCAGTACTTC
CDR3: CASSKDRCGLVYEQYF

J: TRBJ1-2
V: TRBV4-1
D: -
size: -
DNA: TGCGCCAGCAGCCAAGGACATACAGGTTTGGATAACTATGGCTACACCTTC
CDR3: CASSQGHTGLDNYGYTF

J: TRBJ2-7
V: TRBV7-7
D: TRBD1
size: -
DNA: TGTGCCAGCAGCTTAGGGACAGGGCGATCCTACGAGCAGTACTTC
CDR3: CASSLGTGRSYEQYF

J: TRBJ1-2
V: TRBV12-3/TRBV12-4
D: TRBD1
size: -
DNA: TGTGCCAGCAGCCCAGGGGGTGGGAATGGCTACACCTTC
CDR3: CASSPGGGNGYTF

J: TRBJ2-5
V: TRBV7-2
D: TRBD2
size: -
DNA: TGTGCCAGCAGCCATTTAGGTAGCGGGAATACGAAAGAGACCCAGTACTTC
CDR3: CASSHLGSGNTKETQYF

J: TRBJ1-5
V: TRBV5-1
D: TRBD1
size: once
DNA: TGCGCCAGCAGCTCCGGGACAGGGGGCCAGCCCCAGCATTTT
CDR3: CASSSGTGGQPQHF

J: TRBJ1-1
V: TRBV12-5
D: TRBD1
size: -
DNA: TGTGCTAGTGGTTTGGGACAGGGTGACGCTATGAACACTGAAGCTTTCTTT
CDR3: CASGLGQGDAMNTEAFF

J: TRBJ2-7
V: TRBV30
D: TRBD2
size: -
DNA: TGTGCCTGGAGAGGTCTAGCGGAAGCCTACGAGCAGTACTTC
CDR3: CAWRGLAEAYEQYF

J: TRBJ2-3
V: TRBV30
D: -
size: -
DNA: TGTGCCTGGAGCCTCTCTCAGGGAGATACGCAGTATTTT
CDR3: CAWSLSQGDTQYF

J: TRBJ2-3
V: TRBV2
D: TRBD2
size: -
DNA: TGTGCCAGCAGACTCGGGACTAGACGGGCGGATACGCAGTATTTT
CDR3: CASRLGTRRADTQYF

J: TRBJ2-7
V: TRBV7-9
D: TRBD1
size: -
DNA: TGTGCCAGCAGCCCGGACAGGGGCCACGAGCAGTACTTC
CDR3: CASSPDRGHEQYF